The 6 T cell receptor beta chains below all came from one sample that was sequenced in a study of T-cell reconstitution after alpha-beta-depleted transplantation in children (dated by TCRdb to 2015 to 2016). Receptor libraries were prepared by PCR. TCRdb shows the sequencer as Illumina HiSeq 2500. TCR libraries were prepared with molecular barcoding, using unique molecular identifiers to normalize TCRbeta repertoire quantification. TCRdb reanalyzed the raw reads on its own, using fastp at Q25 for trimming and MiXCR for clone calling, and kept in-frame beta chains. Every CDR3 protein is listed once, alongside the most common genes and DNA of its rows. The sample profile shows approximately 170,000 distinct CDR3 sequences; more than 9.5% of them were found once. The ten biggest clones cover roughly an eighth of the sample. The sample's treatment or condition, from its label and the paper: allogeneic hematopoietic cell transplantation with graft depleted of TCRalphabeta T cells and CD19 B cells.

This material consisted of PBMCs, taken before TCRalphabeta/CD19-depleted stem cell transplant. All receptors derive from a boy between 2 and 10 years old with acute myeloid leukemia, due to receive a stem cell transplant.

This clonotype has ten or more counts. The chain carries TRBV7-3 and TRBJ2-1; TRBD2 aligns across 9 bases. J gave up 7 bases and V 2 bases, and 9 bases lay outside the gene matches. The CDR3 has 16 amino acids. The germline V gene has CDR1 SGHTA and CDR2 FQGTGA. The CDR3 sequence: CASSLVAREGRNEQFF. CDR3 coding DNA: TGTGCCAGCAGCTTAGTCGCGCGGGAGGGCCGTAATGAGCAGTTCTTC.

This clonotype was observed at least ten times. The gene calls are TRBV5-1 and TRBJ1-1; D not certain. There are 13 residues in the CDR3. V gave up 2 bases and J gave up 11 bases, with 16 bases separating them. Germline CDR1 and CDR2: SGHRS and YFSETQ. As DNA, the CDR3 is TGCGCCAGCAGCTTCGAGGGTTTTCAAGGGGCTTTCTTT. This sequence encodes CASSFEGFQGAFF.

This chain joins TRBV12-5 and TRBJ2-1; the match to TRBD1 covers 7 bases. The CDR3 has 16 amino acids. Germline trimming cut 1 base from V and 1 base from J; bases unmatched to any gene: 4. Germline CDR1 reads LGHNT; CDR2 reads FRNRAP. CDR3 DNA sequence: TGTGCTAGTGGTTTGGGAGACAGGGAATCCTACAATGAGCAGTTCTTC. Residues: CASGLGDRESYNEQFF.

This clonotype occurred many times. The chain joins TRBV28 to TRBJ2-7; tentative D call: TRBD1 (6 bases). The V and J ends lost 5 bases and 0 bases respectively, with 17 bases between them. This CDR3 has 16 residues. From germline, CDR1 is MDHEN and CDR2 SYDVKM. The CDR3 protein is CASSIAGQPSSYEQYF. The CDR3 nucleotides are TGTGCCAGCAGTATAGCAGGACAGCCAAGCTCCTACGAGCAGTACTTC.

This clonotype has just a few counts. This chain connects TRBV19 to TRBJ2-2, with 8 bases lining up with TRBD1. Germline V lookup: CDR1 LNHDA, CDR2 SQIVND (reference sequence). After removal of 7 bases from V and 5 bases from J, the junction contained 12 bases not matched to a gene. CDR3 length: 16 amino acids. CDR3 DNA sequence: TGTGCCAGTAAAGGGGACGGGACAGGACGGACCGGGGAGCTGTTTTTT. This codes for CASKGDGTGRTGELFF. The full variable domain, in which reference TRBV19 and TRBJ2-2 provide the parts outside the CDR3, is DGGITQSPKYLFRKEGQNVTLSCEQNLNHDAMYWYRQDPGQGLRLIYYSQIVNDFQKGDIAEGYSVSREKKESFPLTVTSAQKNPTAFYLCASKGDGTGRTGELFFGEGSRLTVL.

This clonotype has ten or more counts. The rearrangement joins TRBV7-2 to TRBJ2-7; TRBD2 is a possible D gene (6 bases). In germline, CDR1 is SGHTA, CDR2 FQGNSA. V was clipped by 5 bases and J by 3 bases, with 14 bases between them. The CDR3 has 14 residues. The CDR3 DNA reads as TGTGCCAGCAGCCTTCAAGGAGGGAACTACGAGCAGTACGTC. Protein: CASSLQGGNYEQYV.